One T cell receptor (beta chain) is described in this entry. Antigen: not known. One end of the junction does not line up with germline, which may come from a read error. Each TCR beta cDNA library carried unique molecular identifiers. Each batch of roughly 1 to 10 million T cells produced roughly 0.5 million cDNA molecules. Using its own MiXCR run on the PCR reads, TCRdb lists one record per CDR3 protein. Of 800,000 to 950,000 distinct CDR3 sequences in the sample, approximately 53% were seen once. Germline CDR1 reads SGHTA; CDR2 reads FQGNSA. The CDR3 is 15 amino acids. The data belong to a study of post-analysis software for immune sequencing data. The overall study: Patients had relapsing-remitting, secondary progressive or progressive-relapsing multiple sclerosis; some lacked subtype.

Study-level findings and limits: Controls showed lower frequencies than patients for five TRBV segments, and TRBV5-6, TRBV5-1 and TRBV20-1 were among these. In multiple sclerosis, normalized Chao1 diversity was significantly below that of controls. Co-batched samples clustered tightly together by F measure.

The sequence came from a girl between 10 and 17 years old with multiple sclerosis. Sequencing was carried out using blood. This rearrangement joins TRBV7-2 to TRBJ2-2; tentatively, D is TRBD1 (5 bases). In DNA, the CDR3 is TGTGCCTGCAGCTTGGGGCAGACCGACACCGGGGAGCTGTTTTTT. Encoded protein: CACSLGQTDTGELFF.